This entry describes one T cell receptor beta chain. No antigen is known for it. This record belongs to a study of T cell responses to AZD1222 COVID-19 vaccine. At the level of the study: Pooling was applied to second doses at about 4 or about 12 weeks.

Produced via immunoSEQ multiplex PCR; TCRdb's table is partial and in-frame only. This table has 110,000 to 150,000 clones, 91% appearing once. Whole-study results and caveats: Repertoires were collected only later (after the peak T cell response had occurred). A mostly white British donor set with more females was recruited, and clonal diversity was possibly underestimated.

The V gene's germline CDR1 is SGHTA and CDR2 FQGTGA. J was trimmed by 6 bases and V by 5 bases; bases with no gene match: 16. This CDR3 has 17 amino acids. Sequenced material: peripheral blood, taken on day 0 of AZD1222 vaccination. The source of this sequence is an adult in good health. The J gene is TRBJ2-3, the V gene TRBV7-3, with 8 nucleotides matching TRBD1. CDR3 DNA: TGTGCCAGCAGCCGTTCTCGGACAGGGCTTAATAGGGATACGCAGTATTTT. Its translation is CASSRSRTGLNRDTQYF.